This TCR beta chain was sequenced during a study of neurological immune-mediated disorders (dated by TCRdb to between 2018 and 2020). With respect to the entire study: Among the 34 multiple sclerosis patients, relapsing-remitting MS accounted for about 31 and secondary progressive MS accounted for 3. Using UMI-based sequencing, the study compared peripheral blood TCR-beta repertoires from patients with HTLV-I-associated myelopathy (HAM/TSP), patients with multiple sclerosis, and healthy controls. Longitudinal samples, technical triplicates and paired sorted CD4+ and CD8+ T-cell subsets, alongside PBMC samples, were included among the 90 to 130 TCR-beta libraries. The cohort was made up of about 68 subjects, consisting of roughly 15 HAM/TSP patients, approximately 35 multiple sclerosis patients and some 20 healthy controls.

Paper-wide results and their limitations: The MS cluster showed no association with clinical or MRI features, and the authors stated that larger cohorts are needed. No identical CDR3 amino acid sequences were found to be shared among expanded clones across subjects, suggesting that TCR-beta repertoires were private in all groups. TCR clonal expansion was highest in HAM/TSP patients and lowest in MS patients, with MS patients falling below even healthy controls. In phylogenetic analysis, the repertoires of 18 of 34 MS patients grouped into a cluster of related CDR3 sequences, which suggests a possible signature at the repertoire level.

cDNA was synthesized by template-switch 5'RACE using a primer with a 10-nucleotide random unique molecular identifier that tagged each TCR transcript. Over 160 million TCR-beta sequences, covering 15-18 subjects, were produced in each sequencing run. Total RNA was extracted with the RNeasy kit. The KAPA Real-time Library Amplification kit was used to amplify TCR-beta VDJ regions with primers targeting the TCR constant region and the 5'RACE anchor. A first PCR added sample indexes and Illumina adaptors, after which a second PCR increased the library yield. After Ampure bead purification, the roughly 650 bp TCR product was size-selected on a 2% E-gel SizeSelection system. Before pooling, libraries had their quality checked on a Bioanalyzer, their concentration measured with Qubit, and their quantity determined with the Kapa Library Quantification kit. An Illumina HiSeq 2500 was used to sequence the libraries paired-end at 2 x 150 bp. To increase sequence diversity, roughly 24-31% phiX was spiked into each library pool. In the source study's methods: The UMI-based MiGEC pipeline processed quality-filtered reads and removed over 75% of raw TCR sequences during error correction. IMGT germline references were used for aligning VDJ genes, and each clonotype was defined as a unique CDR3 amino acid sequence together with its V-J genes. VDJtools evaluated clonal expansion, Shannon diversity and CDR3 relatedness (CalcPairwiseDistances, ClusterSamples); CLCbio workbench built phylogenetic trees. Clones with at least 8 unique UMIs were defined as expanded, with this threshold being based on coefficient-of-variation modelling across technical triplicates. TCRdb reran the public reads through fastp at Q25 and MiXCR, keeping productive beta chains. One record per CDR3 amino acid sequence lists the most common genes and DNA. For this entry, the V and J calls and clone size follow TCRdb and not the study's own pipeline. Counted in this sample were about 55,000 distinct CDR3 sequences; approximately 4% of them appeared once. The ten largest make up 2.5% to 3% of the sample.

This clonotype was found many times. It has no known antigen specificity. Base qualities are not at hand, and no much larger clone is one base apart. For the unsorted PBMC libraries, 2 million PBMCs were stored in RNAlater at -80 degrees C until RNA extraction and were used to generate the libraries. Multiple sclerosis patients were enrolled in a US clinical protocol evaluating disease progression by magnetic resonance imaging. Peripheral blood underwent Ficoll-Hypaque density gradient centrifugation to isolate PBMCs, which were then cryopreserved in liquid nitrogen. The TCR was taken from a man over 45 with multiple sclerosis. Sequencing was performed on PBMCs.

The CDR3 protein: CASSLDPGMGQPQHF. The DNA sequence reads TGCGCCAGCAGCTTGGACCCCGGGATGGGTCAGCCCCAGCATTTT. The sequence is built from TRBV5-1 and TRBJ1-5, with no D gene named confidently. The V end loses 0 bases and the J end loses 6 bases, and a stretch of 13 bases separates them. The CDR3 runs 15 amino acids, cysteine and phenylalanine included. Solely the CDR3 DNA is kept, with 45 bases framed from the first base. CDR1 and CDR2, per the germline V gene, are SGHRS and YFSETQ. With all but the CDR3 taken from the reference TRBV5-1 and TRBJ1-5 genes, the full variable domain is: KAGVTQTPRYLIKTRGQQVTLSCSPISGHRSVSWYQQTPGQGLQFLFEYFSETQRNKGNFPGRFSGRQFSNSRSEMNVSTLELGDSALYLCASSLDPGMGQPQHFGDGTRLSIL.